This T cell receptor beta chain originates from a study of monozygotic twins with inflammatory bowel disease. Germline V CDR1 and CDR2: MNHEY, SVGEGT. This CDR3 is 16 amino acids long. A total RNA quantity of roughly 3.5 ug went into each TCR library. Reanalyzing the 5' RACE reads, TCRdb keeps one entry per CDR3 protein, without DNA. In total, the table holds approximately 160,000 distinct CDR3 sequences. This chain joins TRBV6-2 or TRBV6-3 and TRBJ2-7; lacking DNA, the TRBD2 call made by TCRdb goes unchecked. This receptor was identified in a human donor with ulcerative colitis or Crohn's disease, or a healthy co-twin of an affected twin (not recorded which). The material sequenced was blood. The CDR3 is CASSSPTAGRSYEQYF.